The next 31 T cell receptor beta chains were all read from a single sample in a study of early T cells in non-severe SARS-CoV-2 infection. From the 5' RACE reads, TCRdb called clonotypes with MiXCR, one entry per CDR3 protein. Of some 76,000 distinct CDR3 sequences in the sample, 15% were seen once. The source material was whole blood. The receptors shown here come from an adult who was a healthcare worker with PCR-confirmed SARS-CoV-2 infection or an uninfected control (not recorded which).

V gene TRBV11-2 combines with J gene TRBJ2-7; 9 bases are a match to TRBD2. Germline CDR1 is SGHAT and CDR2 is FQNNGV. The CDR3 is 15 amino acids. V lost 4 bases, J lost 2 bases, and 6 bases stayed unmatched. CDR3 bases: TGTGCCAGCAGCTATGGGGCTAGCGGGACCTACGAGCAGTACTTC. Translation: CASSYGASGTYEQYF.

The chain uses TRBV3-1 and TRBJ1-6; maybe TRBD1 (6 bases). With 2 bases removed from V and 6 bases from J, the gap between germline ends came to 14 bases. Germline V gene sequence: CDR1 LGHDT, CDR2 YNNKEL (reference sequence). This CDR3 is 16 amino acids long. The CDR3 DNA sequence: TGTGCCAGCAGCCAATTGACGGGACACCTTAATTCACCCCTCCACTTT. This translates into CASSQLTGHLNSPLHF.

In this sample, this clonotype turned up a few times. The chain uses TRBV7-3 and TRBJ2-5; possible D gene TRBD2, 6 bases. Trimming pared 2 bases from V and 5 bases from J, leaving 12 bases between. This CDR3 region has 14 residues. Germline-derived CDR1 and CDR2 are SGHTA and FQGTGA. CDR3 protein: CASSLSGVEETQYF. CDR3 nucleotides: TGTGCCAGCAGCTTATCGGGGGTAGAGGAGACCCAGTACTTC.

This clonotype was detected only a few times. V and J are TRBV20-1 and TRBJ2-7, with 8 bases identical to TRBD1. J was trimmed by 3 bases and V by 4 bases; bases with no gene match: 2. This CDR3 region has 12 residues. Germline lookup yields CDR1 DFQATT and CDR2 SNEGSKA (reference sequence). CDR3 sequence (DNA): TGCAGTGCTACGGGACAGGTCTACGAGCAGTACTTC. It yields the protein CSATGQVYEQYF.

The chain joins TRBV28 to TRBJ2-1; D possibly corresponds to TRBD1 (5 bases). This CDR3 is built from 16 residues. Germline values: CDR1 MDHEN, CDR2 SYDVKM. Trimming cost V 6 bases and J 1 base, with 16 bases left between them. The CDR3 sequence is CASRNQGRASYNEQFF. As DNA, the CDR3 is TGTGCCAGCAGGAATCAGGGCAGGGCGTCCTACAATGAGCAGTTCTTC.

The table lists this clonotype with many counts. The gene calls are TRBV6-2 or TRBV6-3 and TRBJ2-1, with 8 bases lining up with TRBD2. There are 16 residues in the CDR3. Germline assignment: CDR1 MNHEY and CDR2 SVGEGT. J gave up 0 bases and V 7 bases, and 8 bases lay outside the gene matches. CDR3 sequence: CASIPSGPSSYNEQFF. The CDR3 DNA reads as TGTGCCAGCATCCCTAGCGGGCCGAGCTCCTACAATGAGCAGTTCTTC.

This clonotype was counted at least ten times. The V and J genes are TRBV25-1 and TRBJ2-1; TRBD2 matches 7 bases. The CDR3 extends over 14 amino acids. The V gene end was trimmed by 4 bases and the J gene end by 5 bases; junction bases not matched to a gene: 5. CDR1 and CDR2 (germline): MGHDK, SYGVNS. CDR3 bases: TGTGCCAGCAGTGGACGGGAGGCCCACAATGAGCAGTTCTTC. It codes for CASSGREAHNEQFF.

The chain combines TRBV12-3 or TRBV12-4 with TRBJ1-1; D gene unclear. The CDR3 is 14 amino acids. V shed 6 bases and J shed 0 bases, with 11 bases lying between them. CDR3 amino acids: CASRGLSMNTEAFF. In DNA form, the CDR3 reads TGTGCCAGCAGAGGACTGAGCATGAACACTGAAGCTTTCTTT.

Many counts were recorded for this clonotype. The V and J genes are TRBV11-3 and TRBJ2-1, with 7 bases fitting TRBD1. Germline CDR1 SGHNT, CDR2 YENEEA. This CDR3 is built from 15 residues. The V and J ends lost 5 bases and 7 bases, in that order; junction bases with no gene match: 11. The CDR3 sequence is CASSPRQGVSNEQFF. CDR3 sequence (DNA): TGTGCCAGCAGCCCTCGACAGGGAGTATCAAATGAGCAGTTCTTC.

In this sample, this clonotype turned up a few times. This chain joins TRBV6-1 and TRBJ2-7; D may be TRBD1 or TRBD2 (6 bases each). Between the trimmed V and J ends, which lost 7 bases and 2 bases, there was a span of 24 bases. CDR3 length: 17 residues. From germline, CDR1 is MNHNS and CDR2 SASEGT. Here the CDR3 DNA reads TGTGCCAGCACCCGAAAGGGGGGCAGCTTAAACCCCTACGAGCAGTACTTC. Translated, it gives CASTRKGGSLNPYEQYF.

The chain uses TRBV6-5 and TRBJ2-3; tentatively, D is TRBD1 (5 bases). Germline CDR1 and CDR2: MNHEY and SVGAGI. The CDR3 consists of 15 residues. V shed 2 bases and J shed 7 bases, with 16 bases lying between them. This chain's CDR3 is CASSYTWGPENTQYF. The CDR3 DNA follows: TGTGCCAGCAGTTACACCTGGGGCCCAGAAAATACGCAGTATTTT.

This chain links TRBV20-1 with TRBJ2-1; no clear D gene. The CDR3 contains 11 residues. V lost 5 bases to trimming and J lost 8 bases, with 10 bases between them. Germline loops: CDR1 DFQATT, CDR2 SNEGSKA (reference sequence). This CDR3 reads CSADGRYEQFF. CDR3 sequence (DNA): TGCAGTGCTGACGGACGCTATGAGCAGTTCTTC.

This clonotype was detected a few times. The chain carries TRBV3-1 and TRBJ2-1; TRBD2 might be the D (5 bases). Germline lookup yields CDR1 LGHDT and CDR2 YNNKEL (reference sequence). V lost 0 bases, J lost 5 bases, and 14 bases lay in between. The CDR3 totals 16 residues. This CDR3 reads CASSQDGPGLDNEQFF. The CDR3 region has the DNA TGTGCCAGCAGCCAAGATGGTCCGGGATTAGACAATGAGCAGTTCTTC.

This clonotype was seen once. A much larger clone lies one base from this, so it may be a read error. The V call is TRBV6-6, the J call TRBJ1-1, with a tentative D call TRBD1 (5 bases). CDR3 length: 13 residues. CDR1 and CDR2 from the germline V gene are MNHNY and SVGAGI (reference sequence). V was pared by 7 bases and J by 0 bases, with 9 bases between. CDR3 coding DNA: TGTGCCAGCACGGGGGAAATGAACACTGAAGCTTTCTTT. Residues: CASTGEMNTEAFF.

The rearrangement joins TRBV5-1 to TRBJ2-4; TRBD1 matches at 7 bases. V shed 6 bases, J shed 2 bases, and the junction held 5 bases outside the gene matches. The CDR3 is 14 amino acids. Per germline, CDR1 SGHRS and CDR2 YFSETQ. Here the CDR3 reads CASTQGDPKNIQYF. The CDR3 nucleotides are TGCGCCAGCACCCAGGGGGATCCCAAAAACATTCAGTACTTC.

This clonotype was detected only a few times. The genes are TRBV5-1 and TRBJ2-5, with D possibly matching TRBD1 (5 bases). V lost 0 bases to trimming and J lost 5 bases, with 8 bases between them. The CDR3 is 13 amino acids. Germline V gene sequence: CDR1 SGHRS, CDR2 YFSETQ. The CDR3 region is CASSLEGAETQYF. The CDR3 DNA reads as TGCGCCAGCAGCTTGGAAGGGGCGGAGACCCAGTACTTC.

This clonotype was counted ten times or more. This chain uses TRBV7-2 with TRBJ2-2, with D unclear. The CDR3 consists of 14 residues. CDR1 and CDR2 (germline): SGHTA, FQGNSA. V lost 0 bases to trimming and J lost 1 base, with 3 bases between them. CDR3 DNA sequence: TGTGCCAGCAGCTTAGCGCTGAACACCGGGGAGCTGTTTTTT. Protein product: CASSLALNTGELFF.

About this clonotype: A much larger clone is a single base away; this may be a read error. This likely comes from a read error, as the CDR3 has no conserved phenylalanine or tryptophan at its end. The chain joins TRBV10-3 to TRBJ2-7; TRBD2 agrees at 11 bases. V was clipped by 9 bases and J by 9 bases; unmatched bases: 10. Looked up from germline, CDR1 is ENHRY and CDR2 is SYGVKD. This CDR3 is 13 amino acids long. CDR3 protein: CAIVPTSGAGQYI. The CDR3 region has the DNA TGTGCCATTGTTCCGACTAGCGGGGCCGGGCAGTACATC.

In its sample, this clonotype was seen a few times. The chain employs TRBV7-2 and TRBJ2-7; 11 nucleotides agree with TRBD2. V lost 6 bases to trimming and J lost 1 base; unmatched junction nucleotides: 5. Per the germline V gene, CDR1 is SGHTA and CDR2 is FQGNSA. This CDR3 is built from 15 residues. The CDR3 here is CASSPSSGRSYEQYF. In DNA form, the CDR3 reads TGTGCCAGCAGTCCTTCTAGCGGGAGGTCCTACGAGCAGTACTTC.

With regard to this clonotype: The conserved closing phenylalanine or tryptophan is absent in this CDR3, likely reflecting a read error. The chain links TRBV27 to TRBJ2-3, with D hard to call. Germline V lookup: CDR1 MNHEY, CDR2 SMNVEV (reference sequence). The CDR3 runs to 15 residues. V was cut by 0 bases and J by 3 bases, with 10 bases left in between. The DNA of the CDR3 is TGTGCCAGCAGTTTATCTACTGCTCAGACAGATACGCAGTATTTA. It encodes CASSLSTAQTDTQYL.

This clonotype came up many times. The V call is TRBV2, the J call TRBJ2-7; TRBD2 agrees at 8 bases. Germline lookup yields CDR1 SNHLY and CDR2 FYNNEI. The CDR3 runs to 14 residues. With 6 bases clipped from V and 2 bases from J, the junction kept 6 bases outside the gene matches. This chain's CDR3 is CASRQTSVPYEQYF. CDR3 DNA: TGTGCCAGCAGGCAGACTAGCGTCCCCTACGAGCAGTACTTC.

This clonotype was seen a handful of times. V gene TRBV12-3 or TRBV12-4 combines with J gene TRBJ1-2; the D is unclear. Trimming shortened V by 3 bases and J by 6 bases, and 17 bases separated the two germline ends. CDR3 size: 15 residues. DNA for the CDR3: TGTGCCAGCAGTTTCCGGGATCGGTATGAGAATGGCTACACCTTC. Amino acid sequence: CASSFRDRYENGYTF.

The V and J genes are TRBV29-1 and TRBJ1-1; D is ambiguous. Trimming left V 8 bases short and J 0 bases short, with 10 bases between. Germline CDR1 and CDR2: SQVTM and ANQGSEA. The CDR3 runs to 12 residues. The CDR3 nucleotides read TGCAGCACCCGGGCCGTGAACACTGAAGCTTTCTTT. It yields the protein CSTRAVNTEAFF.

V usage is TRBV28 and J usage is TRBJ2-7; the D is unclear. V lost 2 bases and J lost 3, with 2 bases in between. CDR3 size: 11 residues. The germline CDR1 and CDR2 sequences are MDHEN and SYDVKM. CDR3 nucleotides: TGTGCCAGCAGTTTAATCTACGAGCAGTACTTC. Residues: CASSLIYEQYF.

This clonotype occurred a few times. V is TRBV5-1 and J is TRBJ2-3, with unresolved D. The CDR3 extends over 12 amino acids. Trimming removed 4 bases at V and 6 bases at J, with 9 bases between. The germline gives CDR1 SGHRS, CDR2 YFSETQ. The chain's CDR3 is CASSRNVDTQYF. CDR3 sequence (DNA): TGCGCCAGCAGCCGTAATGTGGATACGCAGTATTTT.

This clonotype was seen only a few times. The genes are TRBV27 and TRBJ2-7, with unresolved D. Germline V gene sequence: CDR1 MNHEY, CDR2 SMNVEV (reference sequence). The CDR3 is made up of 13 amino acids. Trimming stripped 2 bases from V and 2 bases from J, with 7 bases between. The CDR3 DNA reads as TGTGCCAGCAGTTTAAATCCCACCTACGAGCAGTACTTC. This codes for CASSLNPTYEQYF.

The sample holds a few counts of this clonotype. The chain recombines TRBV29-1 with TRBJ2-7; D assignment may be TRBD1 or TRBD2 (6 bases each). Per the germline V gene, CDR1 is SQVTM and CDR2 is ANQGSEA. Deletions cut 7 bases from V and 0 bases from J, with 10 bases between. The CDR3 runs 12 residues. The CDR3 region has the DNA TGCAGCGGGCGGGACAACTCCTACGAGCAGTACTTC. Translated, it gives CSGRDNSYEQYF.

The chain combines TRBV7-9 with TRBJ2-7, with 10 bases identical to TRBD1. V dropped 5 bases and J dropped 4; count of bases not matched to a gene: 8. The CDR3 is 15 amino acids. Germline assignment: CDR1 SEHNR and CDR2 FQNEAQ (reference sequence). CDR3 coding DNA: TGTGCCAGCAGCGCCGGCCGGGACAGGGGTTACGAGCAGTACTTC. It is translated as CASSAGRDRGYEQYF.

This sequence joins TRBV5-1 and TRBJ2-7, with D tentatively TRBD2 (6 bases). The CDR3 runs to 13 residues. Germline V gene sequence: CDR1 SGHRS, CDR2 YFSETQ. The V gene lost 0 bases and the J gene lost 7 bases, with 11 bases spanning the gap. The CDR3 region is CASSLVEGMEQYF. CDR3 DNA sequence: TGCGCCAGCAGCTTGGTGGAGGGGATGGAGCAGTACTTC.

This clonotype was observed many times. The V gene is TRBV20-1, the J gene TRBJ1-6; no firm D call. This CDR3 contains 13 residues. Germline values: CDR1 DFQATT, CDR2 SNEGSKA (reference sequence). Trimming removed 3 bases at V and 4 bases at J, with 7 bases between. CDR3 sequence (DNA): TGCAGTGCTAGGACGGAATATAATTCACCCCTCCACTTT. Protein sequence: CSARTEYNSPLHF.

This clonotype was counted a few times. V is TRBV27 and J is TRBJ2-7; D is uncertain. The CDR3 consists of 14 residues. V was pared by 7 bases and J by 2 bases, with 15 bases between. The V gene's germline CDR1 is MNHEY and CDR2 SMNVEV (reference sequence). The DNA for the CDR3 is TGTGCCAGCAAGCGAGGCGGCGGAACCTACGAGCAGTACTTC. It codes for CASKRGGGTYEQYF.